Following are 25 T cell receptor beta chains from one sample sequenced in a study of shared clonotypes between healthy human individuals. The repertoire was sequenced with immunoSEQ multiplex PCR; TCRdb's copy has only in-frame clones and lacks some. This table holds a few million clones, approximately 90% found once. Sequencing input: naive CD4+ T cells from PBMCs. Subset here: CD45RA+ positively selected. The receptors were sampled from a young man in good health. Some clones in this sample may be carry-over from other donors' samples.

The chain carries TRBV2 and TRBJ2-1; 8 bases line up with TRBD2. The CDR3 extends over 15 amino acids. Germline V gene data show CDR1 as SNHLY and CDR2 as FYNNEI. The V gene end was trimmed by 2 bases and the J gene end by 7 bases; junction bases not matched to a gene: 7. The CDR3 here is CASSERLAGKNEQFF. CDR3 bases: TGTGCCAGCAGTGAAAGGCTAGCGGGCAAGAATGAGCAGTTCTTC.

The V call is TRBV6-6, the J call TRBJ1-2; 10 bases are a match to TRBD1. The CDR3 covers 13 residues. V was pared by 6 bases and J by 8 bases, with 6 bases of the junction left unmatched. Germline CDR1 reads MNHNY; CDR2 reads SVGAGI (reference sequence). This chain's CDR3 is CASRSGTGAGYTF. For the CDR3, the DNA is TGTGCCAGCAGATCCGGGACAGGGGCGGGCTACACCTTC.

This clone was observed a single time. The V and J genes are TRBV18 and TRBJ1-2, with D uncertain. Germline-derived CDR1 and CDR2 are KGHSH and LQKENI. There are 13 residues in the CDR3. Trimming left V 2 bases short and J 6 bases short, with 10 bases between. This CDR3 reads CASSPGNTDGYTF. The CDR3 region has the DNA TGTGCCAGCTCACCAGGTAATACAGATGGCTACACCTTC.

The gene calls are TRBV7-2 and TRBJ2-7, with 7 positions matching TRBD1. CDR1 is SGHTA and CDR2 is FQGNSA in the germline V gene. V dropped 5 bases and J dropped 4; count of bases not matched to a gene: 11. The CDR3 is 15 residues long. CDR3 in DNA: TGTGCCAGCAGCCTAGGGGGCGCCCAAAAGTACGAGCAGTACTTC. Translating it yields CASSLGGAQKYEQYF.

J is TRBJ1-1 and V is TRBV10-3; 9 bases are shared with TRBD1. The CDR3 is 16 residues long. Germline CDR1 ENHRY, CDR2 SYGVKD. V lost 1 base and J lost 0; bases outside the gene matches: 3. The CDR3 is CAISEWGTGMNTEAFF. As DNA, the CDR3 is TGTGCCATCAGTGAGTGGGGGACAGGGATGAACACTGAAGCTTTCTTT.

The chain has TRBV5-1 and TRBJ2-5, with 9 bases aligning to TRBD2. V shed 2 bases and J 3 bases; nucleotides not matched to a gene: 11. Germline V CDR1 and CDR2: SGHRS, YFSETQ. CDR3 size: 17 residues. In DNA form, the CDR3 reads TGCGCCAGCAGCTTCAACCCTGCGGGAGGGGCCAAAGAGACCCAGTACTTC. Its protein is CASSFNPAGGAKETQYF. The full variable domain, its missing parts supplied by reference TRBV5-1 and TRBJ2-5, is KAGVTQTPRYLIKTRGQQVTLSCSPISGHRSVSWYQQTPGQGLQFLFEYFSETQRNKGNFPGRFSGRQFSNSRSEMNVSTLELGDSALYLCASSFNPAGGAKETQYFGPGTRLLVL.

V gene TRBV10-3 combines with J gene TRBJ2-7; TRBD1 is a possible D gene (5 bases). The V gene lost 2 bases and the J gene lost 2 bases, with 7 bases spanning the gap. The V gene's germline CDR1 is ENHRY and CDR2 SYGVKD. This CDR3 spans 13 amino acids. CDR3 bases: TGTGCCATCAGTGAGGGGGCGCCCTACGAGCAGTACTTC. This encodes CAISEGAPYEQYF.

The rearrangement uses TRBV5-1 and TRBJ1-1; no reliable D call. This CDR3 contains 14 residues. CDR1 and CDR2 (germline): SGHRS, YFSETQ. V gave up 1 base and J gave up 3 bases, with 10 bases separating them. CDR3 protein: CASSLLPQDTEAFF. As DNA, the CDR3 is TGCGCCAGCAGCTTGCTTCCGCAGGACACTGAAGCTTTCTTT.

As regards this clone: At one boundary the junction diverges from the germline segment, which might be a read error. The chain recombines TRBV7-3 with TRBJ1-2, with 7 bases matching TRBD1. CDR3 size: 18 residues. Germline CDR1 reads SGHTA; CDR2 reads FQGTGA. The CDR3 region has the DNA TGTGCCAGCAGCCTAACCGTCACAGGGGCGTTTGGGAACTATGGCTACACCTTC. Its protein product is CASSLTVTGAFGNYGYTF.

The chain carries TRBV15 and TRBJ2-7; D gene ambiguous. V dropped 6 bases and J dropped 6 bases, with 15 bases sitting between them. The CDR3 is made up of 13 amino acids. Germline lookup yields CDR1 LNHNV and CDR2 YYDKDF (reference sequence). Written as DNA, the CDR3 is TGTGCCACCAGAGTGGAAGGGTTCGTCGAGCAGTACTTC. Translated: CATRVEGFVEQYF.

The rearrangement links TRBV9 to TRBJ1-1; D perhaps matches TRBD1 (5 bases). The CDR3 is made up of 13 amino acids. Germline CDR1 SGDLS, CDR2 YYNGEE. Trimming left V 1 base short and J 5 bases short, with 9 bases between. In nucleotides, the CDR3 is TGTGCCAGCAGCGTACACGGGGGGACTGAAGCTTTCTTT. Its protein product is CASSVHGGTEAFF.

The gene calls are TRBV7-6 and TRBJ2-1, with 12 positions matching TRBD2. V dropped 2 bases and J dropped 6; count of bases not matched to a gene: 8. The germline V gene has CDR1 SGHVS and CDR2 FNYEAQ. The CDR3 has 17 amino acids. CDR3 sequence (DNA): TGTGCCAGCAGCTTATATTCTAGCGGGAGGGCCCTCAATGAGCAGTTCTTC. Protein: CASSLYSSGRALNEQFF.

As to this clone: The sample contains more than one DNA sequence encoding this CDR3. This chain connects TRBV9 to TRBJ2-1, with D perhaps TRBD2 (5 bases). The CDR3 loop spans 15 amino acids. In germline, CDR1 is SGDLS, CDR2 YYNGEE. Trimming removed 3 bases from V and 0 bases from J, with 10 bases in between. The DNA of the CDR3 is TGTGCCAGCAGCGCCAACAGCGGCTCCTACAATGAGCAGTTCTTC. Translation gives CASSANSGSYNEQFF.

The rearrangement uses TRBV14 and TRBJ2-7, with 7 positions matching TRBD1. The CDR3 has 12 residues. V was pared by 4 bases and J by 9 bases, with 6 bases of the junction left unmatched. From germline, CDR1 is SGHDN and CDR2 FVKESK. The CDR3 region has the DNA TGTGCCAGCAGCCTTTCAGGGGGAAGGCAGTACTTC. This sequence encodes CASSLSGGRQYF. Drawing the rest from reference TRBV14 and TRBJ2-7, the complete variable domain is EAGVTQFPSHSVIEKGQTVTLRCDPISGHDNLYWYRRVMGKEIKFLLHFVKESKQDESGMPNNRFLAERTGGTYSTLKVQPAELEDSGVYFCASSLSGGRQYFGPGTRLTVT.

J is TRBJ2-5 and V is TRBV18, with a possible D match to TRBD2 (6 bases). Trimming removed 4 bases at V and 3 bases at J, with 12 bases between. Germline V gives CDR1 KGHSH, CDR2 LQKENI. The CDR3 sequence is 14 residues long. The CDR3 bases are TGTGCCAGCTCACTAACCCCGGGGGAAGAGACCCAGTACTTC. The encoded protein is CASSLTPGEETQYF.

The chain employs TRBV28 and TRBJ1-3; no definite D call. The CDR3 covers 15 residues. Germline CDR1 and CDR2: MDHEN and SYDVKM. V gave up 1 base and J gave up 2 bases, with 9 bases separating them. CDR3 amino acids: CASSLLPGTGNTIYF. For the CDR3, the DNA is TGTGCCAGCAGTTTATTGCCCGGGACTGGAAACACCATATATTTT. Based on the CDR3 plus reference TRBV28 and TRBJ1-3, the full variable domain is DVKVTQSSRYLVKRTGEKVFLECVQDMDHENMFWYRQDPGLGLRLIYFSYDVKMKEKGDIPEGYSVSREKKERFSLILESASTNQTSMYLCASSLLPGTGNTIYFGEGSWLTVV.

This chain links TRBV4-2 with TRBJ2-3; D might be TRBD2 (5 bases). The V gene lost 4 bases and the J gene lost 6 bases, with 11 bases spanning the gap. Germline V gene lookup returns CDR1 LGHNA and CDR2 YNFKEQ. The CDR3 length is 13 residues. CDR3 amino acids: CASSPLREDTQYF. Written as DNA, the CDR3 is TGTGCCAGCAGCCCCTTGAGGGAGGATACGCAGTATTTT.

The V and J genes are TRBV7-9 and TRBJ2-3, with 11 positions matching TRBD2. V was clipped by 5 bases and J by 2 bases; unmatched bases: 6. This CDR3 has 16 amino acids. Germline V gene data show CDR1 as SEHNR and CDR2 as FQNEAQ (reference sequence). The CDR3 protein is CASSIGTSGPTDTQYF. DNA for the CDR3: TGTGCCAGCAGCATCGGGACTAGCGGCCCCACAGATACGCAGTATTTT.

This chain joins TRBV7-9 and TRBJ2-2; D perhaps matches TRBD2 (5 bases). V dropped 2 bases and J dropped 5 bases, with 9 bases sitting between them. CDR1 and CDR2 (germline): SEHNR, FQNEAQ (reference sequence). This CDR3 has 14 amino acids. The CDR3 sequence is CASSLTGKTGELFF. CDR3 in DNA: TGTGCCAGCAGCTTAACCGGGAAAACCGGGGAGCTGTTTTTT.

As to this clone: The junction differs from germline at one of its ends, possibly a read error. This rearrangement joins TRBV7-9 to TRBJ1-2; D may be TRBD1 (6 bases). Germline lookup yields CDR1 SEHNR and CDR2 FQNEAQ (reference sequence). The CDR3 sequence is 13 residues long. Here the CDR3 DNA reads TGTGCCAGCAGCTCACTACTCACAGGGATTGGGGACTTC. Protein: CASSSLLTGIGDF.

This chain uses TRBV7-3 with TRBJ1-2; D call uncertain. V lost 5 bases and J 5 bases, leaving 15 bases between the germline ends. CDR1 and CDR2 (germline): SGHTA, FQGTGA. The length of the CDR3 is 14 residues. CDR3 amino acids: CASSLGREGYGYTF. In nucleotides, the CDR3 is TGTGCCAGCAGCCTGGGTAGGGAGGGATATGGCTACACCTTC. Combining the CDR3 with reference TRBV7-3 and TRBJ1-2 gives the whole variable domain GAGVSQTPSNKVTEKGKYVELRCDPISGHTALYWYRQSLGQGPEFLIYFQGTGAADDSGLPNDRFFAVRPEGSVSTLKIQRTERGDSAVYLCASSLGREGYGYTFGSGTRLTVV.

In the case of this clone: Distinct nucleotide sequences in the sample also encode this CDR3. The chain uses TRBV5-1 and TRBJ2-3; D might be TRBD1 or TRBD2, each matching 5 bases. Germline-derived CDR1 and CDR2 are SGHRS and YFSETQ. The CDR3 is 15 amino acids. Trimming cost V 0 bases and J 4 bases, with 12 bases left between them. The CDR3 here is CASSLARGVADTQYF. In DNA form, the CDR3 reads TGCGCCAGCAGCTTGGCTAGGGGAGTCGCAGATACGCAGTATTTT. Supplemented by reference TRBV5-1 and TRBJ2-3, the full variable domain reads KAGVTQTPRYLIKTRGQQVTLSCSPISGHRSVSWYQQTPGQGLQFLFEYFSETQRNKGNFPGRFSGRQFSNSRSEMNVSTLELGDSALYLCASSLARGVADTQYFGPGTRLTVL.

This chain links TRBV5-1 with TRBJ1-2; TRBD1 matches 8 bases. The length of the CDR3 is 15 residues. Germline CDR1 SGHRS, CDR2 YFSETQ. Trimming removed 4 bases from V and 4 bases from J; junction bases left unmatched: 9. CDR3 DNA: TGCGCCAGCAGCGTCGGACCTACAGGGGGCTATGGCTACACCTTC. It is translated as CASSVGPTGGYGYTF.

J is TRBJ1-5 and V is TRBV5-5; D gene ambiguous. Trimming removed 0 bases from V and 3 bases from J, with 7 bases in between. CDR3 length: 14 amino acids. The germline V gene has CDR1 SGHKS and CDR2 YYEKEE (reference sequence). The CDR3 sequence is CASSLDRINQPQHF. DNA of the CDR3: TGTGCCAGCAGCTTGGACAGAATCAATCAGCCCCAGCATTTT. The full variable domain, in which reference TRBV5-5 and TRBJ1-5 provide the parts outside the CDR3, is DAGVTQSPTHLIKTRGQQVTLRCSPISGHKSVSWYQQVLGQGPQFIFQYYEKEERGRGNFPDRFSARQFPNYSSELNVNALLLGDSALYLCASSLDRINQPQHFGDGTRLSIL.

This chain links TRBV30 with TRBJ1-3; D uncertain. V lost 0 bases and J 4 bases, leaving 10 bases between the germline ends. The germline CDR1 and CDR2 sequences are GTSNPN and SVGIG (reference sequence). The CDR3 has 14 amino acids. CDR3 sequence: CAWSVGAAGNTIYF. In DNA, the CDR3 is TGTGCCTGGAGTGTAGGAGCAGCAGGAAACACCATATATTTT.